A selection of T cell receptor beta chains follows, all from one sample in a study of T cell clusters in autoimmune cytopenias. TCRdb re-called the multiplex PCR reads and gives one entry per CDR3 protein, without DNA. The sample holds some 2,500 distinct CDR3 sequences. The source material was peripheral blood. These receptors originate from a human donor with an autoimmune cytopenia or autoimmune hepatitis (not recorded which). Both conserved end residues are part of each CDR3. The order of the fields is clone size, J gene, V gene, CDR3 protein. The size of a clone is reported for some rows only, either as once, few or many, or as a class for expanded clones.

-,TRBJ1-5,TRBV7-6,CASSPITGYQPQHF
-,TRBJ1-1,TRBV6-1,CASSRDRENTEAFF
medium-sized,TRBJ2-5,TRBV5-6,CASSSTQGKDRETQYF
-,TRBJ2-4,TRBV6-1,CASKGWDLVNIQYF
-,TRBJ2-5,TRBV5-4,CASSLKGEETQYF
medium-sized,TRBJ2-7,TRBV19,CASSKRGVGYEQYF
-,TRBJ2-7,TRBV6-1,CASSEERGGLVWEQYF
-,TRBJ1-2,TRBV6-5,CASSYSLRGGDDYGYTF
-,TRBJ2-1,TRBV6-5,CASNPTGLAYNEQFF
medium-sized,TRBJ2-1,TRBV19,CASSAGQGQYYNEQFF
-,TRBJ2-5,TRBV5-1,CASSLAVTTGGETQYF
-,TRBJ2-5,TRBV6-6,CASSPQAGRAQETQYF
medium-sized,TRBJ2-3,TRBV6-1,CASSDRGPTDTQYF
medium-sized,TRBJ1-1,TRBV30,CAWSQTGKRSRDTEAFF
medium-sized,TRBJ2-2,TRBV19,CASLNGKLANTGELFF
-,TRBJ2-1,TRBV7-3,CASSLYRENEQFF
medium-sized,TRBJ2-5,TRBV29-1,CSVVPPTGALGETQYF
-,TRBJ2-7,TRBV12-3/TRBV12-4,CASSFGGRASYEQYF
medium-sized,TRBJ2-7,TRBV19,CASRGAGSSYEQYF
medium-sized,TRBJ2-1,TRBV19,CASSYRTSYNEQFF
-,TRBJ1-5,TRBV19,CASTPRTGSNQPQHF
-,TRBJ1-5,TRBV19,CASSTPGSQPQHF
-,TRBJ2-1,TRBV20-1,CSARTLSSYNEQFF
-,TRBJ2-2,TRBV6-1,CASSRTTTGELFF
-,TRBJ1-5,TRBV19,CASSIRGDSNQPQHF
-,TRBJ1-2,TRBV18,CASSPEREAGYTF
-,TRBJ2-1,TRBV24-1,CATSDHPSLAGGLWQFF
-,TRBJ2-3,TRBV30,CAWLRLADTQYF
-,TRBJ1-1,TRBV6-5,CASRGQVTSQAFF
-,TRBJ2-1,TRBV30,CAWEQGGNEQFF
medium-sized,TRBJ2-7,TRBV12-3/TRBV12-4,CASRGTGGKYEQYF
-,TRBJ2-4,TRBV18,CASSPPGTSGSNYLQYF
large,TRBJ2-2,TRBV19,CASSMYAGGPGELFF
-,TRBJ1-2,TRBV5-1,CASSLGQGGGYTF
-,TRBJ2-7,TRBV6-5,CASSRTRPKPHEQYF
-,TRBJ1-5,TRBV12-3/TRBV12-4,CASSPRGGVGSQHF
-,TRBJ1-3,TRBV6-2/TRBV6-3,CASTYSGRSSGNTIYF
-,TRBJ2-1,TRBV7-2,CASSLERDNEQFF
-,TRBJ1-5,TRBV19,CASTNEATGRQPQHF
-,TRBJ1-4,TRBV19,CASSIKGTNEKLFF